This T cell receptor (beta chain) was observed in a study of shared clonotypes between healthy human individuals. To note about this clone: Antigen specificity is unknown.

The assay was immunoSEQ multiplex PCR, and TCRdb's table has in-frame clones only and misses some. Seen here are about 1.5 million clones, roughly 96% observed once, and the top ten hold roughly 1.1%. Findings of the study overall: Among four donors, roughly 5% of naive CD4 clonotypes were found in common.

The germline gives CDR1 SGHNT, CDR2 YYREEE (reference sequence). Deletions cut 5 bases from V and 0 bases from J, with 9 bases between. This CDR3 contains 14 residues. V usage is TRBV5-4 and J usage is TRBJ1-3; a possible D gene is TRBD1 (5 bases). The TCR comes from a man aged 25 to 40 in good health. Sequencing was performed on naive CD4+ T cells sorted from blood. Subset reported: CD45RA+ positively selected. The CDR3 coding sequence is TGTGCCAGCAGGGGACGGGGCTCTGGAAACACCATATATTTT. As protein: CASRGRGSGNTIYF. The full variable domain, its missing parts supplied by reference TRBV5-4 and TRBJ1-3, is ETGVTQSPTHLIKTRGQQVTLRCSSQSGHNTVSWYQQALGQGPQFIFQYYREEENGRGNFPPRFSGLQFPNYSSELNVNALELDDSALYLCASRGRGSGNTIYFGEGSWLTVV.